One sample yielded the 25 T cell receptor beta chains listed below, sequenced in a study of blood T cell dynamics during melanoma immunotherapy. Generated by immunoSEQ multiplex PCR, the TCRdb table keeps only in-frame clones and is missing some. Altogether about 12,000 clones are present, roughly 90% being singletons, with the ten largest covering 3.5% to 5%. Documented time point: week 3, after first cycle of checkpoint inhibitor. Here the sequenced sample was blood, taken from a patient treated with checkpoint blockade. The source is a human donor with melanoma.

The CDR3 sequence is CASSPPERANTGELFF. The CDR3 bases are TGTGCCAGCTCACCCCCGGAAAGGGCGAACACCGGGGAGCTGTTTTTT. The rearrangement links TRBV18 to TRBJ2-2; D not certain. Germline CDR1 and CDR2: KGHSH and LQKENI. There are 16 residues in the CDR3. V lost 3 bases and J 0 bases, leaving 11 bases between the germline ends.

The chain combines TRBV9 with TRBJ2-5; the match to TRBD2 covers 7 bases. This CDR3 comprises 13 residues. V shed 0 bases, J shed 4 bases, and the junction held 0 bases outside the gene matches. Germline CDR1 SGDLS, CDR2 YYNGEE. This CDR3 reads CASSVGGGETQYF. For the CDR3, the DNA is TGTGCCAGCAGCGTAGGCGGGGGAGAGACCCAGTACTTC.

This rearrangement joins TRBV5-1 to TRBJ1-3; D is possibly TRBD1 (6 bases). This CDR3 comprises 16 residues. Deletions cut 4 bases from V and 2 bases from J, with 16 bases between. Germline V lookup: CDR1 SGHRS, CDR2 YFSETQ. The CDR3 region has the DNA TGCGCCAGCAGCCCCCCGACAGGATCGACTGGAAACACCATATATTTT. Translation gives CASSPPTGSTGNTIYF.

The rearrangement links TRBV2 to TRBJ2-3; D is uncertain. The length of the CDR3 is 13 residues. Trimming removed 4 bases at V and 4 bases at J, with 9 bases between. From germline, CDR1 is SNHLY and CDR2 FYNNEI. Written as DNA, the CDR3 is TGTGCCAGCAGTGGTACAAGAGCAGATACGCAGTATTTT. Translated: CASSGTRADTQYF.

V is TRBV6-5 and J is TRBJ1-1; unclear D gene. The CDR3 is made up of 13 amino acids. Germline CDR1 and CDR2: MNHEY and SVGAGI. The V end was cut by 4 bases, the J end by 0 bases, with 6 bases between. The CDR3, as DNA: TGTGCCAGCAGTTTCCAGGTGAACACTGAAGCTTTCTTT. It is translated as CASSFQVNTEAFF.

In its sample, this clone was seen once. The chain uses TRBV27 and TRBJ2-3; 8 bases match TRBD2. Germline V gene data show CDR1 as MNHEY and CDR2 as SMNVEV (reference sequence). The CDR3 length is 16 residues. Trimming removed 10 bases from V and 4 bases from J; junction bases left unmatched: 16. As DNA, the CDR3 is TGTGCCAACCCCCGGGACGGGGGGGCCGAGCCAGATACGCAGTATTTT. Its protein is CANPRDGGAEPDTQYF.

The V and J genes are TRBV2 and TRBJ2-5; D gene uncertain. The V gene lost 4 bases and the J gene lost 4 bases, with 16 bases spanning the gap. The CDR3 has 15 residues. Looked up from germline, CDR1 is SNHLY and CDR2 is FYNNEI. The CDR3 DNA sequence: TGTGCCAGCAGTGTCAGGACCCAAACCCGAGAGACCCAGTACTTC. Translated, it gives CASSVRTQTRETQYF.

This rearrangement joins TRBV5-1 to TRBJ2-1; perhaps TRBD2 as D (5 bases). The CDR3 has 17 amino acids. CDR1 and CDR2 (germline): SGHRS, YFSETQ. V was clipped by 4 bases and J by 3 bases, with 20 bases between them. CDR3 in DNA: TGCGCCAGCAGCCATACTAGAGTAGCGAATCTCTACAATGAGCAGTTCTTC. Translation: CASSHTRVANLYNEQFF.

This chain connects TRBV7-9 to TRBJ2-3; 7 nucleotides match TRBD1. CDR3 length equals 15 residues. Germline assignment: CDR1 SEHNR and CDR2 FQNEAQ (reference sequence). V lost 2 bases and J lost 5; bases outside the gene matches: 7. The CDR3 DNA sequence: TGTGCCAGCAGCTTAATAGGGACAGCCCAAGATACGCAGTATTTT. Translating gives CASSLIGTAQDTQYF.

This chain links TRBV5-1 with TRBJ2-7; 8 bases match TRBD1. The CDR3 covers 15 residues. Germline CDR1 is SGHRS and CDR2 is YFSETQ. V lost 0 bases, J lost 0 bases, and 2 bases stayed unmatched. CDR3 sequence (DNA): TGCGCCAGCAGCTTGGTTACAGGGGGCTCCTACGAGCAGTACTTC. Protein sequence: CASSLVTGGSYEQYF.

The chain couples TRBV6-5 to TRBJ2-7; D perhaps matches TRBD1 (6 bases). Germline V CDR1 and CDR2: MNHEY, SVGAGI. The CDR3 is made up of 15 amino acids. V lost 0 bases, J lost 0 bases, and 9 bases lay in between. The CDR3 nucleotides are TGTGCCAGCAGTTACTCTCAGGGGCTCTCCTACGAGCAGTACTTC. This encodes CASSYSQGLSYEQYF.

The chain couples TRBV5-1 to TRBJ2-7; no reliable D call. Trimming took off 0 bases at V and 6 bases at J, with 19 bases between the two ends. Germline lookup yields CDR1 SGHRS and CDR2 YFSETQ. The CDR3 totals 16 residues. Here the CDR3 DNA reads TGCGCCAGCAGCTTGGTCGTTGGCACCCAACGCCTCGAGCAGTACTTC. This encodes CASSLVVGTQRLEQYF.

The V and J genes are TRBV5-5 and TRBJ1-6; no clear D gene. This CDR3 is 14 amino acids long. V was cut by 0 bases and J by 7 bases, with 8 bases left in between. The germline CDR1 and CDR2 sequences are SGHKS and YYEKEE (reference sequence). The CDR3 is CASSLGIGNSPLHF. The CDR3 DNA follows: TGTGCCAGCAGCTTGGGGATTGGAAATTCACCCCTCCACTTT.

This clone was observed once. This chain joins TRBV2 and TRBJ2-3, with a possible D match to TRBD2 (7 bases). V lost 4 bases and J 2 bases, leaving 19 bases between the germline ends. The length of the CDR3 is 17 residues. Germline CDR1 and CDR2: SNHLY and FYNNEI. CDR3: CASSGGWTGGATDTQYF. In nucleotides, the CDR3 is TGTGCCAGCAGTGGTGGTTGGACGGGGGGCGCCACAGATACGCAGTATTTT. The full variable domain, in which reference TRBV2 and TRBJ2-3 provide the parts outside the CDR3, is EPEVTQTPSHQVTQMGQEVILRCVPISNHLYFYWYRQILGQKVEFLVSFYNNEISEKSEIFDDQFSVERPDGSNFTLKIRSTKLEDSAMYFCASSGGWTGGATDTQYFGPGTRLTVL.

This chain links TRBV19 with TRBJ1-2; 9 bases line up with TRBD1. V trimming: 7 bases; J trimming: 2 bases; junction bases outside the gene matches: 8. Germline V gives CDR1 LNHDA, CDR2 SQIVND (reference sequence). The CDR3 spans 15 residues. The chain's CDR3 is CASTTTGTGNYGYTF. The CDR3 region has the DNA TGTGCCAGTACCACCACCGGGACAGGGAACTATGGCTACACCTTC.

This clone was recorded a few times. The CDR3 DNA reads TGTGCCTCCAGTAGTCAGGGGGGCCCTTTGACGGAGCAGTTCTTC. Protein: CASSSQGGPLTEQFF. V gene TRBV19 combines with J gene TRBJ2-1, with D perhaps matching TRBD1 (7 bases). V lost 11 bases and J lost 10, with 27 bases in between. This CDR3 is built from 15 residues. Germline loops: CDR1 LNHDA, CDR2 SQIVND (reference sequence).

The chain combines TRBV19 with TRBJ2-1; D uncertain. Germline CDR1 reads LNHDA; CDR2 reads SQIVND (reference sequence). CDR3 length: 14 amino acids. Trimming removed 6 bases at V and 0 bases at J, with 9 bases between. In DNA, the CDR3 is TGTGCCAGTAGCGACACAAGCTCCTACAATGAGCAGTTCTTC. Amino acids: CASSDTSSYNEQFF. The entire variable domain, with the rest obtained from reference TRBV19 and TRBJ2-1, is as follows: DGGITQSPKYLFRKEGQNVTLSCEQNLNHDAMYWYRQDPGQGLRLIYYSQIVNDFQKGDIAEGYSVSREKKESFPLTVTSAQKNPTAFYLCASSDTSSYNEQFFGPGTRLTVL.

This clone was found a few times. The rearrangement uses TRBV4-1 and TRBJ1-3; no clear D. Germline V lookup: CDR1 MGHRA, CDR2 YSYEKL. This CDR3 comprises 15 residues. Trimming shortened V by 3 bases and J by 2 bases, and 11 bases separated the two germline ends. The DNA of the CDR3 is TGCGCCAGCAGCCAGACCTACAGACCTGGAAACACCATATATTTT. Protein sequence: CASSQTYRPGNTIYF.

The chain couples TRBV6-6 to TRBJ2-7, with D possibly TRBD1 on 6 matching bases. Germline CDR1 reads MNHNY; CDR2 reads SVGAGI (reference sequence). This CDR3 contains 12 residues. Trimming pared 2 bases from V and 5 bases from J, leaving 7 bases between. The CDR3 loop is CASSYNRDEQYF. Written as DNA, the CDR3 is TGTGCCAGCAGTTACAACAGGGACGAGCAGTACTTC.

The chain employs TRBV19 and TRBJ2-1, with 9 bases matching TRBD2. Germline assignment: CDR1 LNHDA and CDR2 SQIVND (reference sequence). The trim removed 4 bases at V and 6 bases at J, leaving 4 bases unmatched. CDR3 size: 14 residues. CDR3 loop: CASSTSGGLNEQFF. CDR3 in DNA: TGTGCCAGTAGTACGAGCGGGGGGCTCAATGAGCAGTTCTTC. Together with reference TRBV19 and TRBJ2-1, the CDR3 gives the full variable domain: DGGITQSPKYLFRKEGQNVTLSCEQNLNHDAMYWYRQDPGQGLRLIYYSQIVNDFQKGDIAEGYSVSREKKESFPLTVTSAQKNPTAFYLCASSTSGGLNEQFFGPGTRLTVL.

The V gene is TRBV7-3, the J gene TRBJ2-5, with D tentatively TRBD1 or TRBD2 (5 bases each). The CDR3 contains 15 residues. V shed 2 bases and J shed 1 base, with 11 bases lying between them. Per the germline V gene, CDR1 is SGHTA and CDR2 is FQGTGA. CDR3 DNA sequence: TGTGCCAGCAGCTTAGGGGCTAGCTTCCAAGAGACCCAGTACTTC. This translates into CASSLGASFQETQYF.

The chain recombines TRBV7-2 with TRBJ2-5, with D maybe TRBD1 (5 bases). CDR3 length: 14 residues. The germline V and J ends were trimmed by 3 bases and 0 bases, with 8 bases remaining between them. Germline lookup yields CDR1 SGHTA and CDR2 FQGNSA. CDR3 amino acids: CASSFQGNQETQYF. The CDR3 nucleotides are TGTGCCAGCAGCTTCCAGGGAAACCAAGAGACCCAGTACTTC.

The chain couples TRBV7-8 to TRBJ2-3, with D perhaps TRBD2 (5 bases). V was shortened by 1 base and J by 2 bases, with 13 bases between the two germline ends. Germline CDR1 is SGHVS and CDR2 is FQNEAQ. This CDR3 contains 16 residues. CDR3 loop: CASSLVSSGVTDTQYF. The CDR3 coding sequence is TGTGCCAGCAGCTTAGTAAGCAGCGGAGTCACAGATACGCAGTATTTT.

The chain carries TRBV6-1 and TRBJ2-2; D ambiguous. Germline V CDR1 and CDR2: MNHNS, SASEGT. Deletions cut 0 bases from V and 5 bases from J, with 10 bases between. The CDR3 has 15 residues. The CDR3 nucleotides read TGTGCCAGCAGTGAAGCGCTTGGTGGTACCGGGGAGCTGTTTTTT. Its protein is CASSEALGGTGELFF.

This clone has a single count. The gene calls are TRBV5-1 and TRBJ2-7, with D possibly matching TRBD2 (6 bases). CDR1 is SGHRS, CDR2 YFSETQ, per germline. The CDR3 is 14 amino acids. V was cut by 3 bases and J by 0 bases, with 10 bases left in between. CDR3 in DNA: TGCGCCAGCAGCTCGGGACTGAGCTCCTACGAGCAGTACTTC. As protein: CASSSGLSSYEQYF. Full variable domain (outside the CDR3, taken from reference TRBV5-1 and TRBJ2-7): KAGVTQTPRYLIKTRGQQVTLSCSPISGHRSVSWYQQTPGQGLQFLFEYFSETQRNKGNFPGRFSGRQFSNSRSEMNVSTLELGDSALYLCASSSGLSSYEQYFGPGTRLTVT.